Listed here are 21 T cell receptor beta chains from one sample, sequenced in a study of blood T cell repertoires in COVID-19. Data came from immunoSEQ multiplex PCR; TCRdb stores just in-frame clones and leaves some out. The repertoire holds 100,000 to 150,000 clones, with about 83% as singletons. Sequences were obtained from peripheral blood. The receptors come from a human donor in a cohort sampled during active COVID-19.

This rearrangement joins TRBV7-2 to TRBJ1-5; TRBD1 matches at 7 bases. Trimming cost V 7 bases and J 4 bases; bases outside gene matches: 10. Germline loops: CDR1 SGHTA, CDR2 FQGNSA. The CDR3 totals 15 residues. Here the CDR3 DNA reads TGTGCCAGCACCACAGAACCGGGACAGAATCAGCCCCAGCATTTT. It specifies CASTTEPGQNQPQHF.

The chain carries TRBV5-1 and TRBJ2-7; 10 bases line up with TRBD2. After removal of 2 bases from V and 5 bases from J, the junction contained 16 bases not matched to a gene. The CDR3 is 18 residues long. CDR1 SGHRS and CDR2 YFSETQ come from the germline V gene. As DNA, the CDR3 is TGCGCCAGCAGCTTCCCTAGAGCTACGGGACTAGCGAAGAACGAGCAGTACTTC. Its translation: CASSFPRATGLAKNEQYF.

The CDR3 loop is CASSLERGGYTF. For the CDR3, the DNA is TGTGCCAGCAGCTTAGAGCGGGGTGGCTACACCTTC. This chain connects TRBV11-2 to TRBJ1-2; no definite D call. Trimming stripped 0 bases from V and 7 bases from J, with 6 bases between. Germline loops: CDR1 SGHAT, CDR2 FQNNGV. The CDR3 is 12 residues long. The complete variable domain, with remaining parts taken from reference TRBV11-2 and TRBJ1-2, reads EAGVAQSPRYKIIEKRQSVAFWCNPISGHATLYWYQQILGQGPKLLIQFQNNGVVDDSQLPKDRFSAERLKGVDSTLKIQPAKLEDSAVYLCASSLERGGYTFGSGTRLTVV.

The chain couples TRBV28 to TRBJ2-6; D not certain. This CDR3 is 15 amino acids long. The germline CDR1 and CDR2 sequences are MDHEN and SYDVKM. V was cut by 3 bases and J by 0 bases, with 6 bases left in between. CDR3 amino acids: CASSFSPSGANVLTF. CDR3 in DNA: TGTGCCAGCAGTTTCTCTCCCTCTGGGGCCAACGTCCTGACTTTC.

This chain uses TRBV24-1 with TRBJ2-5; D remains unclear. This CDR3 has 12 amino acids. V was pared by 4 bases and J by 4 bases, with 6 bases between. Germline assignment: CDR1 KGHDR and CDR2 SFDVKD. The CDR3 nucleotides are TGTGCCACCAGTGACGATAGAGAGACCCAGTACTTC. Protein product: CATSDDRETQYF.

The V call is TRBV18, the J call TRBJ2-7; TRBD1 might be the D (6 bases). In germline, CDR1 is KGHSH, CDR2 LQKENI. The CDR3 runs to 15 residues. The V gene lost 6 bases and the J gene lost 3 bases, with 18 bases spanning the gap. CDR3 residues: CASSKNGQGNYEQYF. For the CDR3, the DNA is TGTGCCAGCTCGAAGAACGGGCAGGGGAACTACGAGCAGTACTTC. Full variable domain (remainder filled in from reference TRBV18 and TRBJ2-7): NAGVMQNPRHLVRRRGQEARLRCSPMKGHSHVYWYRQLPEEGLKFMVYLQKENIIDESGMPKERFSAEFPKEGPSILRIQQVVRGDSAAYFCASSKNGQGNYEQYFGPGTRLTVT.

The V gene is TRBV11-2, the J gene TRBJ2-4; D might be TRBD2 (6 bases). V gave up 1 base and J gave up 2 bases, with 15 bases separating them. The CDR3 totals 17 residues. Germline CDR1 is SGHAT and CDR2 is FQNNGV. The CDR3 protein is CASSLGSGGISKNIQYF. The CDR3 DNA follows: TGTGCCAGCAGCTTAGGATCAGGAGGGATTTCCAAAAACATTCAGTACTTC. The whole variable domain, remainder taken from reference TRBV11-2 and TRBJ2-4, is EAGVAQSPRYKIIEKRQSVAFWCNPISGHATLYWYQQILGQGPKLLIQFQNNGVVDDSQLPKDRFSAERLKGVDSTLKIQPAKLEDSAVYLCASSLGSGGISKNIQYFGAGTRLSVL.

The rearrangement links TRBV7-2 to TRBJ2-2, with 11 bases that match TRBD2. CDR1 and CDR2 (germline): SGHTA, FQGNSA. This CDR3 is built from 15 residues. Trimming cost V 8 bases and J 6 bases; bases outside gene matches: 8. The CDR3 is CASRWASGRSGELFF. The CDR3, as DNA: TGTGCCAGCCGCTGGGCTAGCGGGAGGTCCGGGGAGCTGTTTTTT.

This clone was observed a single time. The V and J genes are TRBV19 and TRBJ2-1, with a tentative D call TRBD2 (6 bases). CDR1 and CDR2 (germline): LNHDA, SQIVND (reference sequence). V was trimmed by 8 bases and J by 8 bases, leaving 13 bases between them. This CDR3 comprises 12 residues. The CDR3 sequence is CASDSGRDEQFF. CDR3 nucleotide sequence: TGTGCCAGTGATAGCGGTCGGGATGAGCAGTTCTTC.

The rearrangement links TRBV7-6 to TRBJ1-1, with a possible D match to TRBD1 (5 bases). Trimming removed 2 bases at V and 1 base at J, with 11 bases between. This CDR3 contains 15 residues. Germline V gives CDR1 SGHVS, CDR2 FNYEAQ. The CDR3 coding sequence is TGTGCCAGCAGCTTATTAGGGCAGGGGAACACTGAAGCTTTCTTT. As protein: CASSLLGQGNTEAFF.

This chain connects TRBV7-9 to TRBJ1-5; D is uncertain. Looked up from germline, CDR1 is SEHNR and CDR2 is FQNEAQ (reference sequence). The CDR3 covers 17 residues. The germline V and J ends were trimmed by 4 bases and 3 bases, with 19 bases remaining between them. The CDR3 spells CASSSHPTGVANQPQHF. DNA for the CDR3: TGTGCCAGCAGCTCACACCCCACCGGGGTCGCCAATCAGCCCCAGCATTTT.

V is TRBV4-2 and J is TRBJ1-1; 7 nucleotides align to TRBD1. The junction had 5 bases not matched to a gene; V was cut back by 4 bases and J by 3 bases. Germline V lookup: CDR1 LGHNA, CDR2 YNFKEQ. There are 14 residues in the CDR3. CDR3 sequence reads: CASSREGADTEAFF. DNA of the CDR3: TGTGCCAGCAGCCGCGAGGGGGCTGACACTGAAGCTTTCTTT.

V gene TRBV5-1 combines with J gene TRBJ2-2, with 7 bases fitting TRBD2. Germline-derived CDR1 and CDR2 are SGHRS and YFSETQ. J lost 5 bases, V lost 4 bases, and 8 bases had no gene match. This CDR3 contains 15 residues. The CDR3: CASSTRTSGTGELFF. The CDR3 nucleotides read TGCGCCAGCAGCACCCGGACTAGTGGGACCGGGGAGCTGTTTTTT.

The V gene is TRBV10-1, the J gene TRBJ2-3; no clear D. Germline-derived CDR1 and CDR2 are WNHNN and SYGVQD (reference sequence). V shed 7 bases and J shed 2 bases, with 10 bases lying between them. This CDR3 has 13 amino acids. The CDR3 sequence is CASTRRLTDTQYF. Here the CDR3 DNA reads TGCGCCAGCACCCGAAGACTCACAGATACGCAGTATTTT.

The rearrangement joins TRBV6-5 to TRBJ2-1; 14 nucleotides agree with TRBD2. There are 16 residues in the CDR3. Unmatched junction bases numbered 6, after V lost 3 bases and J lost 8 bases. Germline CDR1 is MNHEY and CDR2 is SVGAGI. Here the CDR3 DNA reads TGTGCCAGCAGTTATTCCTTGGGACTAGCGGGAGATGAGCAGTTCTTC. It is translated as CASSYSLGLAGDEQFF.

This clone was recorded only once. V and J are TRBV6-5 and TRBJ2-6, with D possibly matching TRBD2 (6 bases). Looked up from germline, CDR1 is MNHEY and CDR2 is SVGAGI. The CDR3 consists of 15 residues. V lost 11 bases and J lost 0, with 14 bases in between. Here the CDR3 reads CAGRDFSSGANVLTF. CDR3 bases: TGTGCCGGAAGGGACTTTAGCTCTGGGGCCAACGTCCTGACTTTC.

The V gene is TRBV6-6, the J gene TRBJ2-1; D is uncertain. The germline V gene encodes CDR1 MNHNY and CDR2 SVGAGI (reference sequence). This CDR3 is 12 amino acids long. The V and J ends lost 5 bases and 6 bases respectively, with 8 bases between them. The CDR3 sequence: CASSPHSNEQFF. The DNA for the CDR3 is TGTGCCAGCAGTCCCCACTCCAATGAGCAGTTCTTC.

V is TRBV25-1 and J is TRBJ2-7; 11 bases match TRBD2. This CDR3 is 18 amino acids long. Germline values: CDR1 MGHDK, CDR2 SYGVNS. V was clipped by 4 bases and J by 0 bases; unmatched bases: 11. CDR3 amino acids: CASSGLAGSEPRSYEQYF. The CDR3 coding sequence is TGTGCCAGCAGTGGACTAGCGGGAAGTGAGCCCCGCTCCTACGAGCAGTACTTC.

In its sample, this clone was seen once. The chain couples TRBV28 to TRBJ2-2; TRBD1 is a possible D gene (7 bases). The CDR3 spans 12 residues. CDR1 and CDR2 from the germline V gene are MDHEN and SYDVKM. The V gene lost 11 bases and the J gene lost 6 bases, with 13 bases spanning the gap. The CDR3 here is CAARRGPGELFF. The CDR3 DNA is TGTGCCGCCAGGAGGGGGCCCGGGGAGCTGTTTTTT.

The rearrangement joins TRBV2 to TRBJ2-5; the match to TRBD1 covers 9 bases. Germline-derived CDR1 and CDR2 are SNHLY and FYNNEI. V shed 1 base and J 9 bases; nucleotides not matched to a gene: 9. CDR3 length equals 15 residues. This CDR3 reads CASSEEGQGTLPQYF. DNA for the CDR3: TGTGCCAGCAGTGAAGAGGGACAGGGTACGTTGCCCCAGTACTTC.

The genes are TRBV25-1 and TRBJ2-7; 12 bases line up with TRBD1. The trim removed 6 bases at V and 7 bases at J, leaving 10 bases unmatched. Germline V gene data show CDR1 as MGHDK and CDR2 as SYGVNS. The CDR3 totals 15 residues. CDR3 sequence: CASSHPGTGGREQYF. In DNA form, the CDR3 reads TGTGCCAGCAGCCATCCCGGGACAGGGGGCAGAGAGCAGTACTTC.